The T cell receptor beta chain under discussion was sequenced for a study of OX40 agonist ivuxolimab in advanced cancers. Study information: A mean age of 60 years, range about 20 to 85, was recorded, and around 85% were male. Study observations and caveats: Clonal expansion was seen in CD4+ and CD8+ blood T cells by week 6 at 0.1 to 3.0 mg/kg. Undetermined was the antigen specificity of the expanded peripheral T cells.

Repertoires were generated with immunoSEQ multiplex PCR, while TCRdb's copy carries only in-frame clones and drops some. The sample has about 70,000 clones; around 94% are singletons. Regarding this clone: As yet, its antigen is unknown.

The V end was cut by 1 base, the J end by 3 bases, with 9 bases between. The CDR3 sequence is 14 residues long. Germline CDR1 and CDR2: SGHNT and YENEEA. The TCR comes from an adult with an advanced solid tumor such as melanoma, head and neck, liver or kidney cancer. J is TRBJ1-2 and V is TRBV11-3; D is undetermined. The specimen comprised CD4+ or CD8+ T cells sorted from blood, sampled in a trial of the OX40 agonist ivuxolimab. The CDR3 region has the DNA TGTGCCAGCAGCTTAGGGTACCGATACTATGGCTACACCTTC. Its translation: CASSLGYRYYGYTF.